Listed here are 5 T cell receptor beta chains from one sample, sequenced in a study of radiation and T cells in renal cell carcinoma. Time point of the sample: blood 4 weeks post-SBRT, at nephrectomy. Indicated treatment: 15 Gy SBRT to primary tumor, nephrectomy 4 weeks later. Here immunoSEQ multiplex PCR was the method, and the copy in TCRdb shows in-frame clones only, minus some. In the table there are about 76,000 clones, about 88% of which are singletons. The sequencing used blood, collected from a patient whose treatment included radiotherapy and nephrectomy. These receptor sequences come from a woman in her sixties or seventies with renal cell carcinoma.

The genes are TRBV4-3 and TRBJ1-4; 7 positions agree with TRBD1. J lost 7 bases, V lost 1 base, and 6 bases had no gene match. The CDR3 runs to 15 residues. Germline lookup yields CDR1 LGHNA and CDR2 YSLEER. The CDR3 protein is CASSQARTGFEKLFF. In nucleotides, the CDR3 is TGCGCCAGCAGCCAAGCCCGGACAGGCTTTGAAAAACTGTTTTTT.

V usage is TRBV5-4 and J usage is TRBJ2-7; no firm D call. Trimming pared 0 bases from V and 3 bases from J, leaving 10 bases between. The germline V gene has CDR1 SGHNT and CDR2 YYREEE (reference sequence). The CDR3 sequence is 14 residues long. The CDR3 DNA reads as TGTGCCAGCAGCTTGGAGGCCTTTGGCTACGAGCAGTACTTC. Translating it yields CASSLEAFGYEQYF.

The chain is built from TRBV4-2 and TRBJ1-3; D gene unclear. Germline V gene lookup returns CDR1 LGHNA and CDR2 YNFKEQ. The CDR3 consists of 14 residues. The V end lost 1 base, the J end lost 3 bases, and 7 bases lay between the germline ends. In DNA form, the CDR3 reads TGTGCCAGCAGCCAAGCCCTTATTGGAAACACCATATATTTT. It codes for CASSQALIGNTIYF.

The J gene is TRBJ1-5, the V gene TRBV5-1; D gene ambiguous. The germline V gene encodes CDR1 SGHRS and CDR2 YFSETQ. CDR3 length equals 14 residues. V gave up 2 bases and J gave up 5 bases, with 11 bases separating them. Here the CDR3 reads CASSLSGEHQPQHF. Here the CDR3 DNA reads TGCGCCAGCAGCTTATCGGGAGAACATCAGCCCCAGCATTTT.

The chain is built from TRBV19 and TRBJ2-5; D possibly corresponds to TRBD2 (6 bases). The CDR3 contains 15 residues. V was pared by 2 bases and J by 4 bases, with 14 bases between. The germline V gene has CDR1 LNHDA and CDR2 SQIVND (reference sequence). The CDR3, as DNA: TGTGCCAGTAGTATAAGGCGGGGTATCCCAGAGACCCAGTACTTC. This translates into CASSIRRGIPETQYF.